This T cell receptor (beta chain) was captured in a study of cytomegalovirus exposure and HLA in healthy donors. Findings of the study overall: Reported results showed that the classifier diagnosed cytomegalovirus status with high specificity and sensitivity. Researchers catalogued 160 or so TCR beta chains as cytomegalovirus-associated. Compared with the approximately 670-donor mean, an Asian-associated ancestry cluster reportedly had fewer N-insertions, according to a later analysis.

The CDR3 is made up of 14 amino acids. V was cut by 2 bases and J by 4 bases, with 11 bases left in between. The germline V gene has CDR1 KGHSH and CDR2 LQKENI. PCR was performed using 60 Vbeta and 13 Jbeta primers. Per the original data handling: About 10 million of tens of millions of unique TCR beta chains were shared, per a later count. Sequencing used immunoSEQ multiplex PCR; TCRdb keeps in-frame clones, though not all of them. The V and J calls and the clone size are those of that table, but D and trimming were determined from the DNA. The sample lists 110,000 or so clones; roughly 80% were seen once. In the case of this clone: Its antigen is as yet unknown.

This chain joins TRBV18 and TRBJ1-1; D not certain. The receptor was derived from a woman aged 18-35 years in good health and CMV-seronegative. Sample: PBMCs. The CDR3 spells CASSPSPPGTEAFF. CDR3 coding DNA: TGTGCCAGCTCACCAAGCCCGCCGGGCACTGAAGCTTTCTTT.